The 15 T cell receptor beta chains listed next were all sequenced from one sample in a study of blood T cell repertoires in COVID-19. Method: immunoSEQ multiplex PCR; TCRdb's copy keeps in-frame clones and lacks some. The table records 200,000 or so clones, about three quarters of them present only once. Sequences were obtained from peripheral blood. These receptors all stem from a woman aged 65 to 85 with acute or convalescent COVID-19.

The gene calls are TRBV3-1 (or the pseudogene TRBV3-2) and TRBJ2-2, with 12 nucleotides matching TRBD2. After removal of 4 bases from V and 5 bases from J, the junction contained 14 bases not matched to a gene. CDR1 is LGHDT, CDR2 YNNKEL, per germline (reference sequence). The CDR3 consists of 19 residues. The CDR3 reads CASSPGLAGSSGRTGELFF. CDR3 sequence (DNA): TGTGCCAGCAGCCCCGGACTAGCGGGAAGCTCGGGGCGGACCGGGGAGCTGTTTTTT.

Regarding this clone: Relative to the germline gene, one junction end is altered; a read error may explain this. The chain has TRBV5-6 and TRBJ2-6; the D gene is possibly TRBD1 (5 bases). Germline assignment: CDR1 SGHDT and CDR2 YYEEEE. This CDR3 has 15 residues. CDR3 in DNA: TGTGCCAGCAGCTTGCGGGTAACTGGGGCCAACGTCCCGACTTTC. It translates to CASSLRVTGANVPTF.

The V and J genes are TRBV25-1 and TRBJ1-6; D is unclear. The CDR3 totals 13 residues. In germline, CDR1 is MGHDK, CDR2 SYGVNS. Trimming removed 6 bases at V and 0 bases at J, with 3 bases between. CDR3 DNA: TGTGCCAGCAGCGGCTCCTATAATTCACCCCTCCACTTT. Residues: CASSGSYNSPLHF.

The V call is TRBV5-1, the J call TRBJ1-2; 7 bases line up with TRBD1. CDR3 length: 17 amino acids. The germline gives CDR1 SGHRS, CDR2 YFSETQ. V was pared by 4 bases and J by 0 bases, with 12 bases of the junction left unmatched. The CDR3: CASSLGTDLMSNYGYTF. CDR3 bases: TGCGCCAGCAGCCTAGGGACAGATCTAATGTCTAACTATGGCTACACCTTC.

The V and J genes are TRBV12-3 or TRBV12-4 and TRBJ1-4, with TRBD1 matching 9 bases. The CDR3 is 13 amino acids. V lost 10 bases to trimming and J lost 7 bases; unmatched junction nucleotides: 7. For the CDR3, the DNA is TGTGCCACCGGACAGGGGAGATCTGAAAAACTGTTTTTT. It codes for CATGQGRSEKLFF.

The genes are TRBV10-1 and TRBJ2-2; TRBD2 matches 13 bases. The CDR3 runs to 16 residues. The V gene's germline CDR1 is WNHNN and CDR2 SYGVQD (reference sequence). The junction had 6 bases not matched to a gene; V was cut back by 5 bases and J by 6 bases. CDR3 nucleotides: TGCGCCAGCAGTCGACTAGCGGGAGGTTCGTCCGGGGAGCTGTTTTTT. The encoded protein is CASSRLAGGSSGELFF.

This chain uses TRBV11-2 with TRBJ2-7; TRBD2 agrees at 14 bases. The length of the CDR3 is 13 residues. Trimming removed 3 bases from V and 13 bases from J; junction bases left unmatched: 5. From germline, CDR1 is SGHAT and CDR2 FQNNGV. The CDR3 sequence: CASSLSGLAGVYF. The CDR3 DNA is TGTGCCAGCAGCTTGTCGGGACTAGCGGGAGTATACTTC. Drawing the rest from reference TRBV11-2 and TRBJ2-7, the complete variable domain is EAGVAQSPRYKIIEKRQSVAFWCNPISGHATLYWYQQILGQGPKLLIQFQNNGVVDDSQLPKDRFSAERLKGVDSTLKIQPAKLEDSAVYLCASSLSGLAGVYFGPGTRLTVT.

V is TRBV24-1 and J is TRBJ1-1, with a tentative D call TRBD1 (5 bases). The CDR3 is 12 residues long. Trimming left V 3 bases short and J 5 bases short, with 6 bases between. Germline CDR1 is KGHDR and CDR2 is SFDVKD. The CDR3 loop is CATSDGGTEAFF. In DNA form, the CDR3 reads TGTGCCACCAGTGATGGGGGGACTGAAGCTTTCTTT.

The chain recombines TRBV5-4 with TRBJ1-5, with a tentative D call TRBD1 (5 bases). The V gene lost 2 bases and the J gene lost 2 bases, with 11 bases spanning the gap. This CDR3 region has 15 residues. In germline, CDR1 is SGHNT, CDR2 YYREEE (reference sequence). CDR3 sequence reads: CASSFGGEGNQPQHF. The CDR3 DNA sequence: TGTGCCAGCAGCTTTGGAGGGGAGGGCAATCAGCCCCAGCATTTT. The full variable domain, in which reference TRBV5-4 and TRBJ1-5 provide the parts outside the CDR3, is ETGVTQSPTHLIKTRGQQVTLRCSSQSGHNTVSWYQQALGQGPQFIFQYYREEENGRGNFPPRFSGLQFPNYSSELNVNALELDDSALYLCASSFGGEGNQPQHFGDGTRLSIL.

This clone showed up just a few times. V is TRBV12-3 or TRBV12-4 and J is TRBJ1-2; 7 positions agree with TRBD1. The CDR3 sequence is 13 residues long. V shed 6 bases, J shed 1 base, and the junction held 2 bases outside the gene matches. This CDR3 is CASRRQGNYGYTF. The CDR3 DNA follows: TGTGCCAGCAGGAGACAGGGTAACTATGGCTACACCTTC.

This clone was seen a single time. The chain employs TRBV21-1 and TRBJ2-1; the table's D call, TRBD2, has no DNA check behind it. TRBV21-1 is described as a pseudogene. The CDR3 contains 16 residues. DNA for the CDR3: TGTGCCAGCAGCAATAATCCAGGGAGGAAATACAATGAGCAGTTCTTC. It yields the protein CASSNNPGRKYNEQFF.

The CDR3 loop is CASSQLTSSFEQYF. As DNA, the CDR3 is TGTGCCAGCAGCCAACTGACTAGCAGCTTCGAGCAGTACTTC. The V and J genes are TRBV4-2 and TRBJ2-7, with 7 bases that match TRBD2. The CDR3 is made up of 14 amino acids. CDR1 is LGHNA, CDR2 YNFKEQ, per germline. The junction had 7 bases not matched to a gene; V was cut back by 2 bases and J by 6 bases.

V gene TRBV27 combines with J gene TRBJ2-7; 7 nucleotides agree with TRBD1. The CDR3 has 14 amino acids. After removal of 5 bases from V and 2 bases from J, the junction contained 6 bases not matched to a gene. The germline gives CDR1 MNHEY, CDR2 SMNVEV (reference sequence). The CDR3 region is CASSARQGPYEQYF. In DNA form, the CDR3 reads TGTGCCAGCAGTGCCCGACAGGGTCCCTACGAGCAGTACTTC.

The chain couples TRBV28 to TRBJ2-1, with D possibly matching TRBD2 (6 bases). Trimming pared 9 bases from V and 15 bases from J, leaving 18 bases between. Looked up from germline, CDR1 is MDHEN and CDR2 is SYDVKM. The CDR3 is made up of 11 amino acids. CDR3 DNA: TGTGCCAGTTCGCGGGGAATTAACGCGTTCTTC. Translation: CASSRGINAFF.

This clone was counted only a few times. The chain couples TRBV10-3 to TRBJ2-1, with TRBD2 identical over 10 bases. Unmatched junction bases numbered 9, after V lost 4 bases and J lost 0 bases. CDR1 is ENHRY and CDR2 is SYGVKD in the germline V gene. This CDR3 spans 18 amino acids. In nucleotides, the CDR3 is TGTGCCATCAGTGGGGGGGCTAGCGGGGGTAGCTCCTACAATGAGCAGTTCTTC. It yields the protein CAISGGASGGSSYNEQFF.